The 3 T cell receptor beta chains below come from one sample, sequenced in a study of cytomegalovirus exposure and HLA in healthy donors. The PCR had 60 Vbeta and 13 Jbeta primers. Using immunoSEQ multiplex PCR, the repertoire was profiled, and TCRdb retains in-frame clones only, with some absent. The repertoire holds about 97,000 clones, with over 80% as singletons. The sequenced material came from PBMCs. These receptors all come from a man aged 35-49 years in good health and CMV-seronegative.

The J gene is TRBJ1-2, the V gene TRBV2; D is unresolved. The V gene lost 3 bases and the J gene lost 6 bases, with 8 bases spanning the gap. The CDR3 covers 12 residues. From germline, CDR1 is SNHLY and CDR2 FYNNEI. CDR3 nucleotides: TGTGCCAGCAGTGATCGCGGGGATGGCTACACCTTC. Protein: CASSDRGDGYTF. The whole variable domain, remainder taken from reference TRBV2 and TRBJ1-2, is EPEVTQTPSHQVTQMGQEVILRCVPISNHLYFYWYRQILGQKVEFLVSFYNNEISEKSEIFDDQFSVERPDGSNFTLKIRSTKLEDSAMYFCASSDRGDGYTFGSGTRLTVV.

The chain links TRBV29-1 to TRBJ1-1; 10 bases are a match to TRBD1. V trimming: 6 bases; J trimming: 5 bases; junction bases outside the gene matches: 0. The CDR3 loop spans 11 amino acids. From germline, CDR1 is SQVTM and CDR2 ANQGSEA. CDR3 DNA sequence: TGCAGCGTGGACAGGGGGACTGAAGCTTTCTTT. Translation gives CSVDRGTEAFF.

The gene calls are TRBV7-2 and TRBJ1-2; the D is unclear. This CDR3 comprises 14 residues. Trimming took off 1 base at V and 1 base at J, with 7 bases between the two ends. Germline CDR1 reads SGHTA; CDR2 reads FQGNSA. CDR3 sequence: CASSLGSNNYGYTF. The CDR3 DNA is TGTGCCAGCAGCTTAGGCAGTAATAACTATGGCTACACCTTC. Supplemented by reference TRBV7-2 and TRBJ1-2, the full variable domain reads GAGVSQSPSNKVTEKGKDVELRCDPISGHTALYWYRQSLGQGLEFLIYFQGNSAPDKSGLPSDRFSAERTGGSVSTLTIQRTQQEDSAVYLCASSLGSNNYGYTFGSGTRLTVV.